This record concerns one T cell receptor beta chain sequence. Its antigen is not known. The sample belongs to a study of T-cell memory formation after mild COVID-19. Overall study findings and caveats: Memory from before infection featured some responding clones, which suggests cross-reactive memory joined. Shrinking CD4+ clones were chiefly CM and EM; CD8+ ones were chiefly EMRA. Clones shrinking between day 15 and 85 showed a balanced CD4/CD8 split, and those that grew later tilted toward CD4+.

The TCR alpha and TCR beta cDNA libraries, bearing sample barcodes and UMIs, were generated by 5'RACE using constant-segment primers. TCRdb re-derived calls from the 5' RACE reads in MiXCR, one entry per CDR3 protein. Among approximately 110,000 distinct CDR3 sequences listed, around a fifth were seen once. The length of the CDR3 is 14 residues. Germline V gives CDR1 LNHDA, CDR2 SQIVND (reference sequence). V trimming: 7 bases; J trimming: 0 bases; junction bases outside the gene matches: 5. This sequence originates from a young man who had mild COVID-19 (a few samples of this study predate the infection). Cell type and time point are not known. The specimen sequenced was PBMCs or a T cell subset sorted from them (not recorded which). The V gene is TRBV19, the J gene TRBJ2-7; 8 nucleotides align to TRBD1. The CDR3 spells CASTWTGNSYEQYF. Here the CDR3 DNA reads TGTGCCAGTACCTGGACAGGGAACTCCTACGAGCAGTACTTC. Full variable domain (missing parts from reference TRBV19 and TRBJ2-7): DGGITQSPKYLFRKEGQNVTLSCEQNLNHDAMYWYRQDPGQGLRLIYYSQIVNDFQKGDIAEGYSVSREKKESFPLTVTSAQKNPTAFYLCASTWTGNSYEQYFGPGTRLTVT.